This T cell receptor beta chain was observed in a study of T-cell memory formation after mild COVID-19. Study-wide points: Largely, contracting CD4+ clones fell within CM and EM, and contracting CD8+ clones within EMRA. There was a balanced CD4/CD8 profile in clones contracting day 15 to 85, and later expanders leaned CD4+.

UMIs and sample barcodes were carried by the TCR alpha and TCR beta cDNA libraries that 5'RACE produced using constant-segment primers. TCRdb passed the 5' RACE reads through MiXCR, listing each CDR3 protein once. The sample includes roughly 310,000 distinct CDR3 sequences, approximately 16% seen only once; the top ten take around 24%. V lost 0 bases, J lost 10 bases, and 10 bases lay in between. The CDR3 runs 12 residues. Germline V gene sequence: CDR1 SGHRS, CDR2 YFSETQ. This clonotype has just a few counts. Its antigen is undetermined. The material sequenced was PBMCs or a T cell subset sorted from them (not recorded which). This sequence was found in a man younger than 30 who had mild COVID-19 (a few samples of this study predate the infection). Cell type and time point are not known. The chain couples TRBV5-1 to TRBJ1-2; D is undetermined. The CDR3 DNA is TGCGCCAGCAGCTTGGATACAGCTGTCTACACCTTC. The encoded protein is CASSLDTAVYTF.